The rows below give T cell receptor beta chains drawn from one sample of a study of PD-L1 blockade in urothelial cancer. Assay: immunoSEQ multiplex PCR; the TCRdb copy retains only in-frame clones and omits some. The sample contains fewer than 45,000 clones, about 88% of which appear only once. This specimen was PBMCs, taken around atezolizumab (anti-PD-L1) treatment. These receptors were collected from a donor at least 40 years old with urothelial cancer. Each CDR3 is given without its conserved first and last residue. The D gene is left open where the match is weak.

D gene	V gene	J gene	CDR3 protein
.	TRBV5-1	TRBJ2-1	ASSLIQGRGHNEQF
.	TRBV5-4	TRBJ2-3	ASSSTKEDTQY
.	TRBV18	TRBJ2-7	ASTQGHLNYEQY
.	TRBV29-1	TRBJ1-1	SALAGQPNTEAF
.	TRBV6-5	TRBJ1-2	ASSYGQGGPSYGYT
.	TRBV6-1	TRBJ2-7	ASSEAGRDSYEQY
TRBD1	TRBV18	TRBJ1-1	ASSPLPDRGLDTEAF
TRBD1	TRBV11-2	TRBJ2-1	ASSLRLGDRGF
.	TRBV7-2	TRBJ2-1	ASSPRGRGGEQF
.	TRBV18	TRBJ2-4	ASSIAPELAKNIQY
.	TRBV5-1	TRBJ2-5	ASSSEGVATQY
TRBD1	TRBV4-3	TRBJ1-2	APGGTPGPFGYT
TRBD2	TRBV11-2	TRBJ2-3	ASSLVAGALYTQY
.	TRBV28	TRBJ1-5	ATRVGRQPQH
.	TRBV6-5	TRBJ2-5	ASSYWREGTQY
.	TRBV21-1	TRBJ2-7	ASSLCRDRGP
.	TRBV27	TRBJ1-5	ASSSAGARNQPQH
TRBD2	TRBV27	TRBJ2-7	ASSRGLARSSYEQY
.	TRBV6-5	TRBJ2-7	ASSSGAGGRSEQY
TRBD1	TRBV18	TRBJ1-3	ASSGTGRNTIY
TRBD2	TRBV18	TRBJ2-1	ASSPPSGYSYNEQF
.	TRBV9	TRBJ2-3	ASSAYVVDTQY